The source of this T cell receptor (beta chain) is a study of OX40 agonist ivuxolimab in advanced cancers. V lost 4 bases, J lost 0 bases, and 7 bases lay in between. The germline V gene has CDR1 MNHNY and CDR2 SVGAGI (reference sequence). CDR3 length: 13 residues. Repertoires were generated with immunoSEQ multiplex PCR, while TCRdb's copy carries only in-frame clones and drops some. Of more than 45,000 clones in the sample, around 84% were seen once. The source is an adult with an advanced solid tumor such as melanoma, head and neck, liver or kidney cancer. Sequencing was performed on CD4+ or CD8+ T cells sorted from blood, taken in a trial of the OX40 agonist ivuxolimab. The chain links TRBV6-6 to TRBJ2-7; D call uncertain. The CDR3 reads CASSLGYSYEQYF. The CDR3 nucleotides are TGTGCCAGCAGTTTAGGCTACTCCTACGAGCAGTACTTC.